A selection of T cell receptor beta chains follows, all from one sample in a study of T cell responses to AZD1222 COVID-19 vaccine. Clones were read by immunoSEQ multiplex PCR, and TCRdb kept only the in-frame ones, dropping some. Here the sample spans under 200,000 clones, about nine tenths being singletons. The material was peripheral blood, obtained on day 0 of AZD1222 vaccination. The receptors stem from an adult in good health. Both conserved end residues are part of each CDR3. The order of the fields is clone size, V gene, D gene, J gene, CDR3 protein, CDR3 DNA. The D gene is left open where the match is weak. Clone size is stated in some rows and not others, as once, few, many or a class when expanded.

NA	TRBV5-6	NA	TRBJ1-3	CASSLRGGNTIYF	TGTGCCAGCAGCTTGCGGGGTGGAAACACCATATATTTT
NA	TRBV10-3	NA	TRBJ1-5	CAISESDSVSAQHF	TGTGCCATCAGTGAAAGCGACAGCGTATCAGCCCAGCATTTT
NA	TRBV10-2	TRBD2	TRBJ2-1	CASSEPVSGSDNEQFF	TGCGCCAGCAGTGAGCCCGTAAGCGGGAGCGACAATGAGCAGTTCTTC
NA	TRBV2	NA	TRBJ1-5	CASSDQRFGQPQHF	TGTGCCAGCAGTGACCAACGGTTCGGGCAGCCCCAGCATTTT
NA	TRBV18	NA	TRBJ2-3	CASSVPGTDTQYF	TGTGCCAGCTCGGTCCCCGGGACAGATACGCAGTATTTT
NA	TRBV5-5	NA	TRBJ1-2	CASSPLGSHYGYTF	TGTGCCAGCAGCCCGCTGGGGAGTCACTATGGCTACACCTTC
NA	TRBV9	NA	TRBJ1-3	CASSVDIGGSGNTIYF	TGTGCCAGCAGCGTAGATATCGGGGGCTCTGGAAACACCATATATTTT
NA	TRBV21-1	NA	TRBJ2-1	CASSVRDRDLNEQFF	TGTGCCAGCAGCGTACGGGACAGGGATCTCAATGAGCAGTTCTTC
NA	TRBV18	TRBD1	TRBJ1-1	CASSLTQGSTEAFF	TGTGCCAGCTCACTCACACAGGGGAGCACTGAAGCTTTCTTT
NA	TRBV21-1	NA	TRBJ1-3	CASSKARTSGNTIYF	TGTGCCAGCAGCAAAGCGCGTACATCTGGAAACACCATATATTTT
NA	TRBV19	TRBD1	TRBJ1-1	CASSDRAGTEAFF	TGTGCCAGTAGTGACAGGGCGGGCACTGAAGCTTTCTTT
NA	TRBV6-4	TRBD2	TRBJ2-7	CASSDQAGRNEQYF	TGTGCCAGCAGTGATCAAGCGGGACGGAACGAGCAGTACTTC
once	TRBV29-1	TRBD1	TRBJ1-1	CSVETGGTEAFF	TGCAGCGTTGAGACAGGGGGCACTGAAGCTTTCTTT
once	TRBV6-5	NA	TRBJ1-2	CASSYRGSGYGYTF	TGTGCCAGCAGTTACAGGGGAAGTGGCTATGGCTACACCTTC
NA	TRBV5-1	TRBD1	TRBJ2-7	CASSLVGTAAYEQYF	TGCGCCAGCAGCTTGGTAGGGACAGCTGCCTACGAGCAGTACTTC
once	TRBV7-2	TRBD2	TRBJ2-7	CASSPTSSGGPYEQYF	TGTGCCAGCAGCCCTACATCTAGCGGGGGCCCCTACGAGCAGTACTTC
NA	TRBV12-3/TRBV12-4	NA	TRBJ1-5	CASSLIKNQPQHF	TGTGCCAGCAGTTTGATCAAAAATCAGCCCCAGCATTTT
NA	TRBV1	NA	TRBJ2-1	CTSLFTSRLYNEQFF	TGCACCAGCCTATTTACTAGCAGGCTCTACAATGAGCAGTTCTTC
NA	TRBV7-2	TRBD1	TRBJ1-5	CASSSQGGIQPQHF	TGTGCCAGCAGCTCCCAAGGGGGCATTCAGCCCCAGCATTTT
NA	TRBV7-2	NA	TRBJ2-5	CASSLWTTPASTQYF	TGTGCCAGCAGCCTGTGGACTACCCCAGCGTCGACCCAGTACTTC
NA	TRBV2	TRBD1	TRBJ1-5	CASSFGTGNSNQPQHF	TGTGCCAGCAGCTTCGGGACAGGGAATAGCAATCAGCCCCAGCATTTT
NA	TRBV3-1/TRBV3-2	NA	TRBJ2-2	CASSQRGKKTGELFF	TGTGCCAGCAGCCAAAGGGGAAAGAAGACCGGGGAGCTGTTTTTT
NA	TRBV27	NA	TRBJ2-7	CASSGRAGSLYEQYF	TGTGCCAGCAGTGGAAGGGCAGGGTCTCTCTACGAGCAGTACTTC
NA	TRBV24-1	NA	TRBJ2-1	CATSEAGRGGNEQFF	TGTGCCACCAGTGAGGCGGGACGGGGCGGGAATGAGCAGTTCTTC
NA	TRBV7-2	TRBD2	TRBJ2-3	CASSLVSGGAGDTQYF	TGTGCCAGCAGCTTAGTGAGCGGGGGGGCCGGGGATACGCAGTATTTT
NA	TRBV11-2	NA	TRBJ1-2	CASSQGTPGYTF	TGTGCCAGCAGCCAGGGGACACCTGGCTACACCTTC
NA	TRBV3-1/TRBV3-2	TRBD1	TRBJ2-2	CASSQIVGRGRTGELFF	TGTGCCAGCAGCCAAATTGTGGGCAGGGGGCGAACCGGGGAGCTGTTTTTT
NA	TRBV7-6	NA	TRBJ2-3	CASSLPGGSADTQYF	TGTGCCAGCAGCTTACCCGGGGGCTCCGCAGATACGCAGTATTTT
NA	TRBV4-1	NA	TRBJ2-1	CASSQALSSYNEQFF	TGCGCCAGCAGCCAAGCACTGAGCTCCTACAATGAGCAGTTCTTC
NA	TRBV19	NA	TRBJ2-1	CASRGSSPTNEQFF	TGTGCCAGTAGGGGCTCTTCTCCTACCAATGAGCAGTTCTTC
NA	TRBV5-1	TRBD1	TRBJ1-1	CASGRDRGEAFF	TGCGCCAGCGGGCGAGACAGGGGAGAAGCTTTCTTT
NA	TRBV7-9	NA	TRBJ1-2	CASSLISPDGYTF	TGTGCCAGCAGCTTAATTTCGCCCGACGGCTACACCTTC
NA	TRBV7-9	NA	TRBJ1-2	CASSLDSRRYGYTF	TGTGCCAGCAGCTTAGACAGCCGCAGATATGGCTACACCTTC
NA	TRBV7-3	NA	TRBJ2-7	CASSLQQGYEQYF	TGTGCCAGCAGCTTACAACAGGGCTACGAGCAGTACTTC